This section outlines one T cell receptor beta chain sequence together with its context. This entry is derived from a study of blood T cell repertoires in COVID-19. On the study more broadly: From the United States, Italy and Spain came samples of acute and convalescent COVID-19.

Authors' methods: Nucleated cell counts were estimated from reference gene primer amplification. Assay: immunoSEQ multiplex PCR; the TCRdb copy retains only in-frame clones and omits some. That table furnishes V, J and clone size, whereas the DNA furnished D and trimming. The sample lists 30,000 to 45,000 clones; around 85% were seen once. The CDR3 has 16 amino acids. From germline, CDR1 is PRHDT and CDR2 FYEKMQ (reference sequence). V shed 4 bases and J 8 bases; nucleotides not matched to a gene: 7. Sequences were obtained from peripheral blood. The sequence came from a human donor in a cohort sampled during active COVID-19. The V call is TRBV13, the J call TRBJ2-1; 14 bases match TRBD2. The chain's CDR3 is CASSSEGLAGEDEQFF. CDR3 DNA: TGTGCCAGCAGCTCCGAGGGACTAGCGGGGGAGGATGAGCAGTTCTTC.